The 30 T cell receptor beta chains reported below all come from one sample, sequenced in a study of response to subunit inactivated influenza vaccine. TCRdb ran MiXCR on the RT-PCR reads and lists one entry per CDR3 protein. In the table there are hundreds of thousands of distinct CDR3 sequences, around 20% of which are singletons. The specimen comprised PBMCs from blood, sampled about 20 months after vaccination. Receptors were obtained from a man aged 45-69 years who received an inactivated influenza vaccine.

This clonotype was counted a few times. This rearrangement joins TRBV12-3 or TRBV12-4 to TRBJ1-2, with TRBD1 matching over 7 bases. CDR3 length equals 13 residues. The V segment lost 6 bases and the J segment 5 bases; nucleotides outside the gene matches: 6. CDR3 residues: CASSEGQIYGYTF. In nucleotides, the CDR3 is TGTGCCAGCAGCGAGGGACAGATTTATGGCTACACCTTC.

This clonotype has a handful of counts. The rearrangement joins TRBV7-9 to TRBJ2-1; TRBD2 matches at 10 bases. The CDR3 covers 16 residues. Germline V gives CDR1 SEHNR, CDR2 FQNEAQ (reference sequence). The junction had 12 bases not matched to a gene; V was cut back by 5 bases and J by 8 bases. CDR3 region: CASSKGPSGSVDEQFF. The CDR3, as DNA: TGTGCCAGCAGCAAGGGGCCTAGCGGGAGTGTGGATGAGCAGTTCTTC.

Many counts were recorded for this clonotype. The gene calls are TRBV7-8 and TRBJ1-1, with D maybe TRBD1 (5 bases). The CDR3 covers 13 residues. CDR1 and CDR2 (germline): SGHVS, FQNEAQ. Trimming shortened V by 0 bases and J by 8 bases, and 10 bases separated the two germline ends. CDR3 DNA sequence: TGTGCCAGCAGCTTAGCAGTGCGACAGGAAGCTTTCTTT. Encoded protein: CASSLAVRQEAFF.

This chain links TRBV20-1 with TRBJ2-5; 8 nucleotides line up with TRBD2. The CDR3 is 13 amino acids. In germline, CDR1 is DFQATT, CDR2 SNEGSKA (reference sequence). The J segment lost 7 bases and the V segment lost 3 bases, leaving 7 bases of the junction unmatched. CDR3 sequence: CSASSRGGGTQYF. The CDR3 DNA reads TGCAGTGCTAGTAGTCGGGGGGGAGGGACCCAGTACTTC.

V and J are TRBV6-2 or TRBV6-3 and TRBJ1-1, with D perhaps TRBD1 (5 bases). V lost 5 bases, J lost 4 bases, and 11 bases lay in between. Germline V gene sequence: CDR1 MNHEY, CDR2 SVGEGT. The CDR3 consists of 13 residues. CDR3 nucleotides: TGTGCCAGCAGTCAATCAGGGTTCACTGAAGCTTTCTTT. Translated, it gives CASSQSGFTEAFF.

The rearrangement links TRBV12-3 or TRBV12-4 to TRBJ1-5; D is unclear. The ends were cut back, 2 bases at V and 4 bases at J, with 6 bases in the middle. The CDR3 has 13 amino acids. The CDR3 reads CASSLLRNQPQHF. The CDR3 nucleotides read TGTGCCAGCAGTTTATTGAGGAATCAGCCCCAGCATTTT.

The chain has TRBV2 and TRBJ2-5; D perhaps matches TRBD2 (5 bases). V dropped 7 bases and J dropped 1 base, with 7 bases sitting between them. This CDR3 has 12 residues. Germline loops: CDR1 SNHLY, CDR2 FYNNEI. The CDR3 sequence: CASKRPQETQYF. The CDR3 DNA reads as TGTGCCAGCAAGCGGCCCCAAGAGACCCAGTACTTC.

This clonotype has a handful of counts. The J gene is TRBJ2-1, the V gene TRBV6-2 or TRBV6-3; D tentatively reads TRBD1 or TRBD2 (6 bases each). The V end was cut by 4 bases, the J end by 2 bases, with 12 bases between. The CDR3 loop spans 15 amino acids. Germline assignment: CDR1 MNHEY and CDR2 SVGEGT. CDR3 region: CASSFGGPTYNEQFF. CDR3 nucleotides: TGTGCCAGCAGTTTTGGGGGGCCGACCTACAATGAGCAGTTCTTC.

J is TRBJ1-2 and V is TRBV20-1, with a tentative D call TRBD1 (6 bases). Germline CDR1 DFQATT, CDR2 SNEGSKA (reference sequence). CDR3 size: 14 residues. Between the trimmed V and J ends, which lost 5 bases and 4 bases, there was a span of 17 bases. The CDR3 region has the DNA TGCAGTGCTGGGACTCCTAGGGGGGTCTATGGCTACACCTTC. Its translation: CSAGTPRGVYGYTF.

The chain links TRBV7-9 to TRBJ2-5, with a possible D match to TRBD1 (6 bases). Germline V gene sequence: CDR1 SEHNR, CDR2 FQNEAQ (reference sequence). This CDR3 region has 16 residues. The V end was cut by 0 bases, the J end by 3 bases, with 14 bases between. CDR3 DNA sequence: TGTGCCAGCAGCTTAGCCCCCAGGGGCGCTGAAGAGACCCAGTACTTC. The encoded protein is CASSLAPRGAEETQYF.

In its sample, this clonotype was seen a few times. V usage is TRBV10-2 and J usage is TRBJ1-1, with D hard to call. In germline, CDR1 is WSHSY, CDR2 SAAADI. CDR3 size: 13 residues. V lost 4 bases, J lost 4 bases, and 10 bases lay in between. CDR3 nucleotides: TGCGCCAGCAGTGTCGGACGGGTCACTGAAGCTTTCTTT. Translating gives CASSVGRVTEAFF.

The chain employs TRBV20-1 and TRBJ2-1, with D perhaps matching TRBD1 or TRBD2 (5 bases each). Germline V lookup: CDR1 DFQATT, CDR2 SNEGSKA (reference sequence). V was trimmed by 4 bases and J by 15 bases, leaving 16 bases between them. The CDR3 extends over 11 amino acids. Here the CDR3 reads CSAKWGPRLFF. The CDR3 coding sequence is TGCAGTGCTAAGTGGGGACCTCGACTGTTCTTC.

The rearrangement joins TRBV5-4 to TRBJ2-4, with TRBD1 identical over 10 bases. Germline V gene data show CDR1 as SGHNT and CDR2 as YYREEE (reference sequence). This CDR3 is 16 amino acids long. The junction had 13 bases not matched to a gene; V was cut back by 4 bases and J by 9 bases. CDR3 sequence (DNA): TGTGCCAGCAGCCCTGTCCCGGGACAGGGGACTAGCATTCAGTACTTC. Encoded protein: CASSPVPGQGTSIQYF.

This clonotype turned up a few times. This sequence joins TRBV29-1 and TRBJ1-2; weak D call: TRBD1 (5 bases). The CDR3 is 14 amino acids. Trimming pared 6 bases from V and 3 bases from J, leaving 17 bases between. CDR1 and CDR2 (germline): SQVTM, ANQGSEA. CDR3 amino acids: CSVQPTDSDYGYTF. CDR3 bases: TGCAGCGTCCAACCGACCGACAGCGACTATGGCTACACCTTC.

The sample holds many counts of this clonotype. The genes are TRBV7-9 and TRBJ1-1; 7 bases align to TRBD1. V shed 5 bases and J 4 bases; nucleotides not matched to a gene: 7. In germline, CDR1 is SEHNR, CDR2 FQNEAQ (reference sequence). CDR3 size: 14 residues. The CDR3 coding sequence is TGTGCCAGCAGCATACAGGGGACCAGCACTGAAGCTTTCTTT. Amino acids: CASSIQGTSTEAFF.

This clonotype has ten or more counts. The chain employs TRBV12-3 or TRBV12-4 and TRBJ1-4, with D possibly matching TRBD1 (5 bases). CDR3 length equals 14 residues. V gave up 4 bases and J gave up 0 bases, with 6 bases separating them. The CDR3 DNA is TGTGCCAGCAGTTGGGGGGCAACTAATGAAAAACTGTTTTTT. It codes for CASSWGATNEKLFF.

The CDR3 DNA sequence: TGTGCCAGCAGTTGGGACAGTGCCAATCAGCCCCAGCATTTT. Its translation: CASSWDSANQPQHF. The rearrangement uses TRBV6-2 or TRBV6-3 and TRBJ1-5; TRBD1 matches 7 bases. The J segment lost 3 bases and the V segment lost 4 bases, leaving 3 bases of the junction unmatched. Germline CDR1 reads MNHEY; CDR2 reads SVGEGT. This CDR3 spans 14 amino acids.

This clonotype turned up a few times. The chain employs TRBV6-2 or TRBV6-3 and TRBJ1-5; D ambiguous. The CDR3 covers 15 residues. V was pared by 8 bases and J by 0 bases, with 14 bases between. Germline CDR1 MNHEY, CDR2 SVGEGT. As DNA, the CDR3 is TGTGCCAGCCGGTGGAGGGCTTATAGCAATCAGCCCCAGCATTTT. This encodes CASRWRAYSNQPQHF.

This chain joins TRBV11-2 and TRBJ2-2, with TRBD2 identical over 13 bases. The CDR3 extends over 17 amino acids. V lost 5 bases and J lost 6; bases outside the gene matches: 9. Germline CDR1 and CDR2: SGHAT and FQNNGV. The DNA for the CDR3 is TGTGCCAGCAGCACAGGACTAGCGGGAGAGATGGCCGGGGAGCTGTTTTTT. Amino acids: CASSTGLAGEMAGELFF.

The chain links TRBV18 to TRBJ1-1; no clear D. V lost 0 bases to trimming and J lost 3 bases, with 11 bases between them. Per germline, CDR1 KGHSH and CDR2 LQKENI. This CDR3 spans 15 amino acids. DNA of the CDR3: TGTGCCAGCTCACCACCGGGGTGGGGAGACACTGAAGCTTTCTTT. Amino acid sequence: CASSPPGWGDTEAFF.

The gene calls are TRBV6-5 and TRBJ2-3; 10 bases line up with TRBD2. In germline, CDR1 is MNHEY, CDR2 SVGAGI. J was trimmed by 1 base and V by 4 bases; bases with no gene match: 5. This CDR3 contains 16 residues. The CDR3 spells CASSFSGGTRTDTQYF. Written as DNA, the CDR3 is TGTGCCAGCAGTTTTAGCGGGGGGACTCGCACAGATACGCAGTATTTT.

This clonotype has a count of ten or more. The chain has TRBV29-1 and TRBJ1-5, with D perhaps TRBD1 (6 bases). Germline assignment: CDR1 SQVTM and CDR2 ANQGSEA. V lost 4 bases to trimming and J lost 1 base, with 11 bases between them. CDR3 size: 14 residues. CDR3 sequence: CSVAAGQSNQPQHF. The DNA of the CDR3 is TGCAGCGTTGCTGCCGGACAGAGCAATCAGCCCCAGCATTTT.

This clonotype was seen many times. CDR3 amino acids: CSVTGEMNTEAFF. Here the CDR3 DNA reads TGCAGCGTCACAGGGGAGATGAACACTGAAGCTTTCTTT. The chain employs TRBV29-1 and TRBJ1-1, with 7 bases aligning to TRBD1. Germline V CDR1 and CDR2: SQVTM, ANQGSEA. The length of the CDR3 is 13 residues. V shed 6 bases and J 0 bases; nucleotides not matched to a gene: 4.

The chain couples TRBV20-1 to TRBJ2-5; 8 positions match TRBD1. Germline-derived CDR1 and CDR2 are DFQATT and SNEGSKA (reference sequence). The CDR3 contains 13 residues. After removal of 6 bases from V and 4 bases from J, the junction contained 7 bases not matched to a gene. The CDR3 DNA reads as TGCAGTGCCCCCAGGGGGCGGGGAGAGACCCAGTACTTC. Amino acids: CSAPRGRGETQYF.

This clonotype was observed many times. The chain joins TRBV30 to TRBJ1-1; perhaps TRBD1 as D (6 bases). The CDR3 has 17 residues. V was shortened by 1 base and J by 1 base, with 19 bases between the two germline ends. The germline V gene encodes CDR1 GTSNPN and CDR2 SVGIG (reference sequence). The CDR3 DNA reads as TGTGCCTGGAGTGGAGGGGGATTTTTCAAGCGGAACACTGAAGCTTTCTTT. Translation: CAWSGGGFFKRNTEAFF.

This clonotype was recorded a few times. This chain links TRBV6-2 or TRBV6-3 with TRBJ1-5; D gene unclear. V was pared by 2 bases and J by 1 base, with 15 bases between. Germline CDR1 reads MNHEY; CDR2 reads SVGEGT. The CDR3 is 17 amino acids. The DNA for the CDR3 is TGTGCCAGCAGTTACCCCCACCTACTCCGAAGCAATCAGCCCCAGCATTTT. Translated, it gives CASSYPHLLRSNQPQHF.

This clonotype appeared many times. In DNA, the CDR3 is TGTGCCATCAGTGGGACAGGGAGCAATCAGCCCCAGCATTTT. Residues: CAISGTGSNQPQHF. The chain links TRBV10-3 to TRBJ1-5; TRBD1 matches at 8 bases. Per germline, CDR1 ENHRY and CDR2 SYGVKD. After removal of 4 bases from V and 1 base from J, the junction contained 0 bases not matched to a gene. CDR3 size: 14 residues.

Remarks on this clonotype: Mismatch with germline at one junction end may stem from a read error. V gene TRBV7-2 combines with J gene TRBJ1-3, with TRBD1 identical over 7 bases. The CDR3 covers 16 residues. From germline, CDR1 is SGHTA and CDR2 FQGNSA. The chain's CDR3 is CVSRTIGGLSGNTIYF. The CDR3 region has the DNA TGTGTCAGCAGAACTATAGGGGGCCTCTCTGGAAACACCATATATTTT.

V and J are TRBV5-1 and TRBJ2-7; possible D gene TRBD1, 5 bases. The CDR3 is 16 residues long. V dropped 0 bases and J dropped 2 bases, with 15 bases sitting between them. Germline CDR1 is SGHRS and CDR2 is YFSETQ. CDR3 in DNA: TGCGCCAGCAGCTTGGCCAGTGGCAGGGTGACCTACGAGCAGTACTTC. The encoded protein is CASSLASGRVTYEQYF.

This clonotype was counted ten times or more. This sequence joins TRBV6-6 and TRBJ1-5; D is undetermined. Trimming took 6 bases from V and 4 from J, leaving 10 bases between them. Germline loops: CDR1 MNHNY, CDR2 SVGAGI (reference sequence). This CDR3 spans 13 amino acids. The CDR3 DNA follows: TGTGCCAGCAGAGGACGGGAGAATCAGCCCCAGCATTTT. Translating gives CASRGRENQPQHF.